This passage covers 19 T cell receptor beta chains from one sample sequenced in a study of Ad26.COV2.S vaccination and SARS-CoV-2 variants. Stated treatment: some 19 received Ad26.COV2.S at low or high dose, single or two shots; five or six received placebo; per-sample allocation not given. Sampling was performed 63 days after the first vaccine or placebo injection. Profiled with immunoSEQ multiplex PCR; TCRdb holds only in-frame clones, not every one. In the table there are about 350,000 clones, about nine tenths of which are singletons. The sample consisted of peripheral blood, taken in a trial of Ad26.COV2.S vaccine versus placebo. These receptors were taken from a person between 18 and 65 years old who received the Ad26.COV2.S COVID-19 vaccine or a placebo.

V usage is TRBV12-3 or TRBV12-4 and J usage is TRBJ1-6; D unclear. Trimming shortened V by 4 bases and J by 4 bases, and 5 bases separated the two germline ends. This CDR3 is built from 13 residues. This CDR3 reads CASSSAYNSPLHF. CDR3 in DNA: TGTGCCAGCAGTTCAGCTTATAATTCACCCCTCCACTTT.

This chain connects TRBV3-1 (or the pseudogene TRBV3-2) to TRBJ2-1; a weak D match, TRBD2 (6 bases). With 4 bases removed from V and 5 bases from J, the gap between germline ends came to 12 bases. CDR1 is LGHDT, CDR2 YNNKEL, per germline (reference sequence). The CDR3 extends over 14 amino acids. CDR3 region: CASSPLAGNNEQFF. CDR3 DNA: TGTGCCAGCAGCCCACTGGCGGGGAACAATGAGCAGTTCTTC.

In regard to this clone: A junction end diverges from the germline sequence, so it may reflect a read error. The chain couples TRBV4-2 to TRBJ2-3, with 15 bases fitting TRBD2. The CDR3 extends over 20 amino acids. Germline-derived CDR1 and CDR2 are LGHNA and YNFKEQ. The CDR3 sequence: CARSYRGRTSGGGGTDTQYF. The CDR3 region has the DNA TGTGCCCGCAGCTACCGGGGAAGGACTAGCGGGGGGGGAGGCACAGATACGCAGTATTTT.

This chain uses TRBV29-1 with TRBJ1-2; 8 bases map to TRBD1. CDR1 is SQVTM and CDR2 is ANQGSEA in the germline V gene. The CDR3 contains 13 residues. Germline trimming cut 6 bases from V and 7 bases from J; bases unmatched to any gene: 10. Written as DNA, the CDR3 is TGCAGCGTACATGGGACAGGTTTTCGTGGCTACACCTTC. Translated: CSVHGTGFRGYTF.

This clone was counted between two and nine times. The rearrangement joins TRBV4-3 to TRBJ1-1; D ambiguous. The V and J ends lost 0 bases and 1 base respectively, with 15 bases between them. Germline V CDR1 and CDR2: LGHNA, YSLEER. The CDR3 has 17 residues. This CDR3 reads CASSQEWSPQKNTEAFF. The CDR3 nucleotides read TGCGCCAGCAGCCAAGAATGGTCACCCCAAAAGAACACTGAAGCTTTCTTT.

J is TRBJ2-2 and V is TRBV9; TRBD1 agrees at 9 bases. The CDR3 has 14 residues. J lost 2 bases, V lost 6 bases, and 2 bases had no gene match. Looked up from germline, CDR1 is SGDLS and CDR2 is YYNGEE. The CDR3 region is CASKGQGNTGELFF. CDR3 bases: TGTGCCAGCAAGGGACAGGGAAACACCGGGGAGCTGTTTTTT.

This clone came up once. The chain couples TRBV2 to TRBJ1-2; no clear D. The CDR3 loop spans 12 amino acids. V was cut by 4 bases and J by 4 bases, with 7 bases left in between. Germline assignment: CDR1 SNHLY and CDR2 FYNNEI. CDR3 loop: CASSVNIYGYTF. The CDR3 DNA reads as TGTGCCAGCAGTGTGAATATCTATGGCTACACCTTC.

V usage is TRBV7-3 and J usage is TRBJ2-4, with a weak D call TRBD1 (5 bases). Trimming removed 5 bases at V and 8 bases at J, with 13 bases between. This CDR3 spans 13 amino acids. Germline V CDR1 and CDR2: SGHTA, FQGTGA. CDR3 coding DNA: TGTGCCAGCAGCCCGGCAGACAGCGACATTCAGTACTTC. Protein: CASSPADSDIQYF.

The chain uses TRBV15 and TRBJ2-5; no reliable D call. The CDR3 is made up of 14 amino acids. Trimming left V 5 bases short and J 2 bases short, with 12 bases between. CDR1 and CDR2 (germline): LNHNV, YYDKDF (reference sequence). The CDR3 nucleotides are TGTGCCACCAGCGCTCTTAGGGAACAAGAGACCCAGTACTTC. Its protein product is CATSALREQETQYF.

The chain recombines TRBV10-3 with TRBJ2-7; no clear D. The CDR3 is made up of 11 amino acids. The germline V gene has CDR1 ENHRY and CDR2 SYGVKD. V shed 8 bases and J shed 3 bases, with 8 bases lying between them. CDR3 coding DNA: TGTGCCATCGGAACAAGCTACGAGCAGTACTTC. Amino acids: CAIGTSYEQYF.

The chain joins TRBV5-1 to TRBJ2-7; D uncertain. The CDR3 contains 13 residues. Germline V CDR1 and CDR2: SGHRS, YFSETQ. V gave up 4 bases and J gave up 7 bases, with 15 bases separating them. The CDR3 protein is CASSGNRPLEQYF. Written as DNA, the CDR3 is TGCGCCAGCAGCGGAAACAGACCGTTGGAGCAGTACTTC. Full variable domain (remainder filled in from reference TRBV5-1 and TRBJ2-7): KAGVTQTPRYLIKTRGQQVTLSCSPISGHRSVSWYQQTPGQGLQFLFEYFSETQRNKGNFPGRFSGRQFSNSRSEMNVSTLELGDSALYLCASSGNRPLEQYFGPGTRLTVT.

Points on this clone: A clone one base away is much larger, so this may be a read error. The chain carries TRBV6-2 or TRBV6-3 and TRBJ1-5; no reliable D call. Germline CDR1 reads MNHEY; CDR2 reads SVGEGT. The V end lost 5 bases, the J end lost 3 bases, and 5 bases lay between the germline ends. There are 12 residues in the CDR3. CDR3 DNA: TGTGCCAGCAGTATCAACAATCAGCCCCAGCATTTT. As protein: CASSINNQPQHF.

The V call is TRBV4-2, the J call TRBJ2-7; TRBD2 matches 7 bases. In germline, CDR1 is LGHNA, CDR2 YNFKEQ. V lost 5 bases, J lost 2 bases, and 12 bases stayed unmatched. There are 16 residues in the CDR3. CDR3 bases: TGTGCCAGCAGCAGTAACTACGGGGGGAGGACCTACGAGCAGTACTTC. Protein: CASSSNYGGRTYEQYF.

The CDR3 DNA is TGTGCCAGCAGTTTATCGGCAGGCAACTATGGCTACACCTTC. Translating it yields CASSLSAGNYGYTF. The V and J genes are TRBV28 and TRBJ1-2; D remains unclear. Trimming took off 1 base at V and 2 bases at J, with 8 bases between the two ends. The germline gives CDR1 MDHEN, CDR2 SYDVKM. The CDR3 covers 14 residues.

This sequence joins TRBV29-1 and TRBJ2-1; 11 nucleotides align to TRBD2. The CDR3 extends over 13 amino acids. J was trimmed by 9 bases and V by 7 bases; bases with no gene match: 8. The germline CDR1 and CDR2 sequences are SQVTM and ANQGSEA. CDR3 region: CSALRGTSGEQFF. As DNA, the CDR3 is TGCAGCGCCCTCAGGGGGACTAGCGGTGAGCAGTTCTTC.

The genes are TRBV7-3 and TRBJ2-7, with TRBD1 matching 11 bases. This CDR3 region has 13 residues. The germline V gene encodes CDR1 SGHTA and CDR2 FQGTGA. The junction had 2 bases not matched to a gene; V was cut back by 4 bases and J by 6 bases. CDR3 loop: CASSSGQGGEQYF. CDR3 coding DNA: TGTGCCAGCAGCTCGGGACAGGGGGGCGAGCAGTACTTC.

The CDR3 sequence: CASSQEMPGYSGNTIYF. CDR3 sequence (DNA): TGCGCCAGCAGCCAAGAGATGCCGGGCTACTCTGGAAACACCATATATTTT. The V gene is TRBV4-1, the J gene TRBJ1-3; D call uncertain. CDR3 length: 17 amino acids. V lost 0 bases to trimming and J lost 0 bases, with 12 bases between them. Germline V gene sequence: CDR1 MGHRA, CDR2 YSYEKL.

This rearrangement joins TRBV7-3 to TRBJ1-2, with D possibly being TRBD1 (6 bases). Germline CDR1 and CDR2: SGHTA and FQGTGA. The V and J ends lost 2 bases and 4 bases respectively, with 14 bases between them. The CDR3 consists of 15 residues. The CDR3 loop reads CASSLGPTGTYGYTF. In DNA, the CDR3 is TGTGCCAGCAGCTTAGGTCCAACAGGGACCTATGGCTACACCTTC. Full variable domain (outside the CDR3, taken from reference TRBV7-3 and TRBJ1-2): GAGVSQTPSNKVTEKGKYVELRCDPISGHTALYWYRQSLGQGPEFLIYFQGTGAADDSGLPNDRFFAVRPEGSVSTLKIQRTERGDSAVYLCASSLGPTGTYGYTFGSGTRLTVV.

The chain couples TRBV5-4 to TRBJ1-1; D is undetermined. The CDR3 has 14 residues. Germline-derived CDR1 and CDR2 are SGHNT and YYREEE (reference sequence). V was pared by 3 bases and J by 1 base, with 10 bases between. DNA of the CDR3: TGTGCCAGCAGCTGGCCTGACGGGAACACTGAAGCTTTCTTT. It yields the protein CASSWPDGNTEAFF.